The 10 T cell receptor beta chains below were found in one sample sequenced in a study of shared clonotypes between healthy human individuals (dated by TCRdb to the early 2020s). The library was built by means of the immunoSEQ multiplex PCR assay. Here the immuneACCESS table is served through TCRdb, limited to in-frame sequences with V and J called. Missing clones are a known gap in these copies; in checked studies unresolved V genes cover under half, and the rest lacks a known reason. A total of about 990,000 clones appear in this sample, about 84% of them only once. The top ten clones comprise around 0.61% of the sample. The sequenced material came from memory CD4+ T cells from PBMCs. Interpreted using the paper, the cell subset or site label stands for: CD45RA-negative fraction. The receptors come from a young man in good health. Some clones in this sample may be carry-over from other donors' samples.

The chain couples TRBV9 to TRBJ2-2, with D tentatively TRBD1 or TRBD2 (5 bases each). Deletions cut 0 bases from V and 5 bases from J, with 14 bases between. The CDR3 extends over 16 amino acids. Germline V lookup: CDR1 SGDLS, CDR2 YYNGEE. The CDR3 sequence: CASSVGDRSRTGELFF. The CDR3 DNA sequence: TGTGCCAGCAGCGTAGGGGACCGAAGTCGGACCGGGGAGCTGTTTTTT.

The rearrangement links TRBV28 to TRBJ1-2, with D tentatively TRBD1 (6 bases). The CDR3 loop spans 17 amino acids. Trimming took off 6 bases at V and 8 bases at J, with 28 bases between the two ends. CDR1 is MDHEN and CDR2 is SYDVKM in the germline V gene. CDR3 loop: CASSRNLGNTGLRGYTF. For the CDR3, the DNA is TGTGCCAGCAGCCGAAATTTAGGGAATACAGGGTTGAGGGGCTACACCTTC.

This CDR3 is CASRRGQGAEQYF. The CDR3 nucleotides are TGTGCCAGCAGAAGGGGACAGGGGGCCGAGCAGTACTTC. The V gene is TRBV6-5, the J gene TRBJ2-7, with 12 bases that match TRBD1. The CDR3 consists of 13 residues. V dropped 6 bases and J dropped 6; count of bases not matched to a gene: 3. CDR1 is MNHEY, CDR2 SVGAGI, per germline.

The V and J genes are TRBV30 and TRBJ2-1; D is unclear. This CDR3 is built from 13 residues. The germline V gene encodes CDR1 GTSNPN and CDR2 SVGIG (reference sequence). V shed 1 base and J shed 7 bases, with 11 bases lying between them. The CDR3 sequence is CAWSGSSRNEQFF. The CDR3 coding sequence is TGTGCCTGGAGTGGTTCCAGCAGGAATGAGCAGTTCTTC.

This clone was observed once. CDR3 region: CASSSWTSGEQYF. CDR3 DNA: TGTGCCAGCAGCTCATGGACTAGTGGAGAGCAGTACTTC. The chain carries TRBV7-2 and TRBJ2-7, with 7 positions matching TRBD2. Germline values: CDR1 SGHTA, CDR2 FQGNSA. CDR3 length: 13 amino acids. Trimming cost V 4 bases and J 7 bases; bases outside gene matches: 7.

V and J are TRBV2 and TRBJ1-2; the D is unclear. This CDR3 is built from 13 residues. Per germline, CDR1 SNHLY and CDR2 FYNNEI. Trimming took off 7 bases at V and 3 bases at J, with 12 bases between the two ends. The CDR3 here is CASKERTDYGYTF. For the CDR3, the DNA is TGTGCCAGCAAAGAGCGAACGGACTATGGCTACACCTTC.

The CDR3 DNA reads as TGTGCCAGCTCACCGACCGGGACAGGGCACCTCGAGCAGTACTTC. It yields the protein CASSPTGTGHLEQYF. V and J are TRBV18 and TRBJ2-7, with TRBD1 matching over 9 bases. CDR3 length equals 15 residues. Germline V CDR1 and CDR2: KGHSH, LQKENI. Germline trimming cut 3 bases from V and 6 bases from J; bases unmatched to any gene: 9.

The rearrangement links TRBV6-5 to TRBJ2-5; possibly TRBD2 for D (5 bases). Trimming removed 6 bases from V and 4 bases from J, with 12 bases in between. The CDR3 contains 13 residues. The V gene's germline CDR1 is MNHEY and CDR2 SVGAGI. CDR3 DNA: TGTGCCAGCAGCCGGCGGGCGGGAGAGACCCAGTACTTC. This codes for CASSRRAGETQYF.

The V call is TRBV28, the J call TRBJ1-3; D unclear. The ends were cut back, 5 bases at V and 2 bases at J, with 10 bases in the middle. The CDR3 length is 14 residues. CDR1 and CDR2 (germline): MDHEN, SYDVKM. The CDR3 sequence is CASSKRSTGNTIYF. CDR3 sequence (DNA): TGTGCCAGCAGTAAGAGGTCGACTGGAAACACCATATATTTT. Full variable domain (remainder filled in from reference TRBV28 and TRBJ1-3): DVKVTQSSRYLVKRTGEKVFLECVQDMDHENMFWYRQDPGLGLRLIYFSYDVKMKEKGDIPEGYSVSREKKERFSLILESASTNQTSMYLCASSKRSTGNTIYFGEGSWLTVV.

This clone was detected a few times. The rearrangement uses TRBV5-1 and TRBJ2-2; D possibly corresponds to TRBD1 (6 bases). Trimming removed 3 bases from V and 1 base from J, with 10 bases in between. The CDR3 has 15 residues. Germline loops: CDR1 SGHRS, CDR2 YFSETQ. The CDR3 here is CASSSTDRNTGELFF. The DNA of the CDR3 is TGCGCCAGCAGCTCGACGGACAGGAACACCGGGGAGCTGTTTTTT.